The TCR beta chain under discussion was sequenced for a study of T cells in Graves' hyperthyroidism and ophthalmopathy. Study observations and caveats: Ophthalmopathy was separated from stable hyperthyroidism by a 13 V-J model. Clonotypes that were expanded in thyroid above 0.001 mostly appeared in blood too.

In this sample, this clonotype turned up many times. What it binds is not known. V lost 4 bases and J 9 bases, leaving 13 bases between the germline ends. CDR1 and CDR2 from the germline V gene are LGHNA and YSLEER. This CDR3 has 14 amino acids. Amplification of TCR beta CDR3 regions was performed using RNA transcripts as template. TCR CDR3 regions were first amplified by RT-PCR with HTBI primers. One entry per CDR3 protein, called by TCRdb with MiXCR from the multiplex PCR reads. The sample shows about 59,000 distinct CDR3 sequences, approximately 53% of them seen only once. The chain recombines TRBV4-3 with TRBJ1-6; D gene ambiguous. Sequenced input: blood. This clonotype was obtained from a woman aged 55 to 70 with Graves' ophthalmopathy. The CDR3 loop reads CASSLGSFGSPLHF. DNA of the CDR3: TGCGCCAGCAGCCTGGGATCATTCGGTTCACCCCTCCACTTT.